Listed below are T cell receptor beta chains from one sample, sequenced in a study of CD8 T cells in ankylosing spondylitis. Each CDR3 protein is one row after TCRdb ran MiXCR on the 5' RACE reads. The table has some 90,000 distinct CDR3 sequences, around 27% seen once. Sequences were obtained from blood, either unsorted or a sorted T cell fraction (not recorded which). These receptor sequences come from a male donor with ankylosing spondylitis or in good health (not recorded which). Each CDR3 is given with its conserved first and last residue. Fields, in order: CDR3 protein, CDR3 DNA, J gene, D gene, V gene, clone size. A D gene is named only where the DNA matches it firmly. Size is omitted from some rows. Given values are once, few, many or a class for expanded clones.

CDR3 protein: CSVELPSGSPRELFF
CDR3 DNA: TGCAGCGTTGAATTGCCTAGCGGGTCCCCCCGGGAGCTGTTTTTT
J gene: TRBJ2-2
D gene: TRBD2
V gene: TRBV29-1
clone size: many

CDR3 protein: CSSARTARNQPQHF
CDR3 DNA: TGCAGTTCCGCCAGGACAGCCAGGAACCAGCCCCAGCATTTT
J gene: TRBJ1-5
D gene: .
V gene: TRBV20-1
clone size: many

CDR3 protein: CASSPQPGLAGEQFF
CDR3 DNA: TGTGCCAGCAGCCCGCAACCGGGACTAGCGGGAGAGCAGTTCTTC
J gene: TRBJ2-1
D gene: TRBD2
V gene: TRBV9
clone size: many

CDR3 protein: CSATPLHF
CDR3 DNA: TGCAGTGCTACTCCCCTCCACTTT
J gene: TRBJ1-6
D gene: .
V gene: TRBV20-1
clone size: few

CDR3 protein: CASSHTGGYEQYF
CDR3 DNA: TGTGCCAGCAGCCACACTGGGGGGTACGAGCAGTACTTC
J gene: TRBJ2-7
D gene: .
V gene: TRBV7-3
clone size: few

CDR3 protein: CASSSDTYEQYF
CDR3 DNA: TGTGCCAGCAGTTCTGATACTTACGAGCAGTACTTC
J gene: TRBJ2-7
D gene: .
V gene: TRBV12-3/TRBV12-4
clone size: few

CDR3 protein: CASSPGLRTDTQYF
CDR3 DNA: TGTGCCAGCAGCCCGGGACTTCGCACAGATACGCAGTATTTT
J gene: TRBJ2-3
D gene: .
V gene: TRBV7-9
clone size: many

CDR3 protein: CASSFTDTTEAFF
CDR3 DNA: TGTGCCAGCAGCTTTACAGATACCACTGAAGCTTTCTTT
J gene: TRBJ1-1
D gene: .
V gene: TRBV5-5
clone size: many

CDR3 protein: CAISGREYSGSANTGELFF
CDR3 DNA: TGTGCCATCAGCGGGAGAGAATATAGCGGGTCTGCGAACACCGGGGAGCTGTTTTTT
J gene: TRBJ2-2
D gene: TRBD2
V gene: TRBV10-3
clone size: .

CDR3 protein: CASSGTDNEQFF
CDR3 DNA: TGTGCCAGCAGCGGGACAGACAATGAGCAGTTCTTC
J gene: TRBJ2-1
D gene: TRBD1
V gene: TRBV7-9
clone size: few

CDR3 protein: CSVEDSSSGNTIYF
CDR3 DNA: TGCAGCGTTGAAGACAGCTCCTCTGGAAACACCATATATTTT
J gene: TRBJ1-3
D gene: .
V gene: TRBV29-1
clone size: many

CDR3 protein: CASSYAHTMNTEAFF
CDR3 DNA: TGTGCCAGCAGTTACGCACACACCATGAACACTGAAGCTTTCTTT
J gene: TRBJ1-1
D gene: .
V gene: TRBV6-5
clone size: few

CDR3 protein: CASSFLVASGSPGYNEQFF
CDR3 DNA: TGCGCCAGCAGCTTCTTAGTGGCTAGCGGGAGCCCGGGGTACAATGAGCAGTTCTTC
J gene: TRBJ2-1
D gene: TRBD2
V gene: TRBV5-1
clone size: .

CDR3 protein: CASSSPGLSYEQYF
CDR3 DNA: TGTGCCAGCAGCTCGCCGGGACTATCCTACGAGCAGTACTTC
J gene: TRBJ2-7
D gene: TRBD2
V gene: TRBV5-4
clone size: few

CDR3 protein: CASSLHGGPSTDTQYF
CDR3 DNA: TGCGCCAGCAGCCTACACGGGGGCCCTAGCACAGATACGCAGTATTTT
J gene: TRBJ2-3
D gene: .
V gene: TRBV5-1
clone size: once

CDR3 protein: CSARELSTDTQYF
CDR3 DNA: TGCAGTGCTAGAGAACTGAGCACAGATACGCAGTATTTT
J gene: TRBJ2-3
D gene: .
V gene: TRBV20-1
clone size: few

CDR3 protein: CASSLTVGEVGYTF
CDR3 DNA: TGTGCCAGCAGCTTAACTGTGGGGGAAGTAGGCTACACCTTC
J gene: TRBJ1-2
D gene: .
V gene: TRBV5-5
clone size: few

CDR3 protein: CSVGTSGSADTQYF
CDR3 DNA: TGCAGCGTAGGGACTAGCGGGAGTGCAGATACGCAGTATTTT
J gene: TRBJ2-3
D gene: TRBD2
V gene: TRBV29-1
clone size: .

CDR3 protein: CASSFGQGIYSGANVLTF
CDR3 DNA: TGTGCCAGCAGCTTTGGACAGGGGATTTACTCTGGGGCCAACGTCCTGACTTTC
J gene: TRBJ2-6
D gene: TRBD1
V gene: TRBV5-4
clone size: .

CDR3 protein: CSVERGGRSLDQETQYF
CDR3 DNA: TGCAGCGTTGAAAGAGGGGGAAGGTCATTGGACCAAGAGACCCAGTACTTC
J gene: TRBJ2-5
D gene: .
V gene: TRBV29-1
clone size: many

CDR3 protein: CASSQHGSGNTIYF
CDR3 DNA: TGTGCCAGCAGTCAACACGGCTCTGGAAACACCATATATTTT
J gene: TRBJ1-3
D gene: .
V gene: TRBV5-5
clone size: .

CDR3 protein: CASSPRTGTFSGNTIYF
CDR3 DNA: TGCGCCAGCAGCCCTCGGACAGGGACATTCTCTGGAAACACCATATATTTT
J gene: TRBJ1-3
D gene: TRBD1
V gene: TRBV5-1
clone size: .

CDR3 protein: CASSEDPPVQLFF
CDR3 DNA: TGTGCCAGCAGTGAAGATCCCCCGGTGCAACTGTTTTTT
J gene: TRBJ1-4
D gene: .
V gene: TRBV2
clone size: .

CDR3 protein: CASSLGNSNQPQHF
CDR3 DNA: TGTGCCAGCAGCTTAGGTAACAGCAATCAGCCCCAGCATTTT
J gene: TRBJ1-5
D gene: .
V gene: TRBV7-9
clone size: few

CDR3 protein: CAGTGTASSYNSPLHF
CDR3 DNA: TGTGCCGGGACTGGGACAGCAAGCTCCTATAATTCACCCCTCCACTTT
J gene: TRBJ1-6
D gene: TRBD1
V gene: TRBV28
clone size: .

CDR3 protein: CASSDSEYYGYTF
CDR3 DNA: TGTGCCAGCAGTGATTCAGAATACTATGGCTACACCTTC
J gene: TRBJ1-2
D gene: .
V gene: TRBV6-1
clone size: many

CDR3 protein: CASSGGANRHEQFF
CDR3 DNA: TGTGCCAGCAGCGGGGGGGCTAACCGTCATGAGCAGTTCTTC
J gene: TRBJ2-1
D gene: .
V gene: TRBV7-9
clone size: .

CDR3 protein: CASSFQPGQRGEKLFF
CDR3 DNA: TGTGCCAGCAGCTTCCAACCGGGACAGCGGGGTGAAAAACTGTTTTTT
J gene: TRBJ1-4
D gene: TRBD1
V gene: TRBV7-8
clone size: few

CDR3 protein: CASSLATANYGYTF
CDR3 DNA: TGTGCCAGCAGCTTGGCGACAGCTAACTATGGCTACACCTTC
J gene: TRBJ1-2
D gene: .
V gene: TRBV5-5
clone size: few

CDR3 protein: CASSSSAGDGNTIYF
CDR3 DNA: TGTGCCAGCAGCTCATCGGCGGGGGACGGAAACACCATATATTTT
J gene: TRBJ1-3
D gene: .
V gene: TRBV7-7
clone size: many

CDR3 protein: CASSQADKNTGELFF
CDR3 DNA: TGTGCCAGCAGCCAAGCCGACAAGAACACCGGGGAGCTGTTTTTT
J gene: TRBJ2-2
D gene: .
V gene: TRBV4-2
clone size: .

CDR3 protein: CATSDPGQGTEKLFF
CDR3 DNA: TGTGCCACCAGTGACCCGGGACAGGGGACTGAAAAACTGTTTTTT
J gene: TRBJ1-4
D gene: TRBD1
V gene: TRBV24-1
clone size: .

CDR3 protein: CASSFFHRGHEQFF
CDR3 DNA: TGCGCCAGCAGCTTTTTCCACAGGGGCCATGAGCAGTTCTTC
J gene: TRBJ2-1
D gene: TRBD1
V gene: TRBV5-1
clone size: medium-sized

CDR3 protein: CASSLTQGGTDTQYF
CDR3 DNA: TGTGCCAGCAGCCTCACACAGGGGGGCACAGATACGCAGTATTTT
J gene: TRBJ2-3
D gene: TRBD1
V gene: TRBV7-7
clone size: once

CDR3 protein: CASSLGLAGTSGMDF
CDR3 DNA: TGCGCCAGCAGCTTGGGGCTAGCAGGCACGTCGGGAATGGACTTC
J gene: TRBJ2-5
D gene: .
V gene: TRBV5-1
clone size: .

CDR3 protein: CASSPRSLSGIGGETQYF
CDR3 DNA: TGTGCCAGCAGCCCCAGGTCCCTTAGCGGGATCGGAGGGGAGACCCAGTACTTC
J gene: TRBJ2-5
D gene: TRBD2
V gene: TRBV11-1
clone size: .

CDR3 protein: CASLLADQETQYF
CDR3 DNA: TGTGCCAGCCTCCTAGCAGACCAAGAGACCCAGTACTTC
J gene: TRBJ2-5
D gene: .
V gene: TRBV7-9
clone size: few

CDR3 protein: CASSLARGSLTQYF
CDR3 DNA: TGTGCCAGCAGCTTAGCGCGGGGTAGTTTGACCCAGTACTTC
J gene: TRBJ2-5
D gene: .
V gene: TRBV7-2
clone size: many